This T cell receptor (beta chain) was identified during a study of PD-1 blockade in classical Hodgkin lymphoma. Study summary: Nivolumab was administered to patients intravenously at 3 mg/kg every 2 weeks. Notes on the study in general: Newly diagnosed patients had baseline TCR diversity that was reportedly lower than that of healthy donors.

All patients relapsed after autologous stem cell transplantation, and brentuximab vedotin exposure varied. Isolation of CD4+ T cells from thawed PBMCs was performed by magnetic negative selection. Complete response, partial response or progressive disease were the best responses. For this clone: Its target is not known.

Only in-frame clones appear in the TCRdb table, and some are missing; sequencing was by immunoSEQ multiplex PCR. Seen here are about 29,000 clones, 65% to 90% observed once, and the top ten hold roughly 2.2%. The CDR3 consists of 14 residues. The germline V and J ends were trimmed by 3 bases and 3 bases, with 12 bases remaining between them. Germline V gene data show CDR1 as LNHDA and CDR2 as SQIVND (reference sequence). The receptor comes from a human donor with classical Hodgkin lymphoma. The chain recombines TRBV19 with TRBJ2-7, with D unresolved. This sample comprised CD4+ T cells from blood, obtained at baseline. The CDR3 protein is CASSIPGSDYEQYF. The CDR3 nucleotides read TGTGCCAGTAGTATTCCGGGCAGCGACTACGAGCAGTACTTC.